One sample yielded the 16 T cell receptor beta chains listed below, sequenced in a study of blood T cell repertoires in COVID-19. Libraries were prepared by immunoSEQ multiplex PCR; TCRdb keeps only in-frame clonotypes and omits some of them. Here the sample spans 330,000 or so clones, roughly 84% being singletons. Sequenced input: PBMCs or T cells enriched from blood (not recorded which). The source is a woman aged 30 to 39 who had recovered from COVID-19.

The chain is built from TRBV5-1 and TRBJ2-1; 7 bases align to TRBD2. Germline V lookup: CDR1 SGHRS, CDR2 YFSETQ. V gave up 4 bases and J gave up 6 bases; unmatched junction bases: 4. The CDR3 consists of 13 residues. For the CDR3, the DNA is TGCGCCAGCAGCCCGGGACTATTCAATGAGCAGTTCTTC. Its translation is CASSPGLFNEQFF.

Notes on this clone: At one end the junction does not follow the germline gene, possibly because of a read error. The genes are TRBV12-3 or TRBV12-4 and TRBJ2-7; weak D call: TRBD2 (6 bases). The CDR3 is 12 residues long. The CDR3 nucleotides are TGTGCCAGCGGTTTCGGGGGCTACGAGCAGTACTTC. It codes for CASGFGGYEQYF.

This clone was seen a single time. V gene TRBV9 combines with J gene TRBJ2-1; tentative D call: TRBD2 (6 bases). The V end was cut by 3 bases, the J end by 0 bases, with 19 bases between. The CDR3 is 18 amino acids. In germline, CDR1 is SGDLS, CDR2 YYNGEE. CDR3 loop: CASSDGTGTQSSYNEQFF. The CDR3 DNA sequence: TGTGCCAGCAGCGACGGAACCGGGACTCAAAGCTCCTACAATGAGCAGTTCTTC. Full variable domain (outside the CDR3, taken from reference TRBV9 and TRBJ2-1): DSGVTQTPKHLITATGQRVTLRCSPRSGDLSVYWYQQSLDQGLQFLIQYYNGEERAKGNILERFSAQQFPDLHSELNLSSLELGDSALYFCASSDGTGTQSSYNEQFFGPGTRLTVL.

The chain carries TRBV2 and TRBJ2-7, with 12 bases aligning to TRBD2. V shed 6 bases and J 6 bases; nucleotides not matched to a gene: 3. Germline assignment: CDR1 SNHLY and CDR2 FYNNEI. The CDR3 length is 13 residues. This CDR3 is CASRAGLAGEQYF. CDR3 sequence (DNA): TGTGCCAGCAGGGCGGGACTAGCGGGCGAGCAGTACTTC. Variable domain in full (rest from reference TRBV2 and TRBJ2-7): EPEVTQTPSHQVTQMGQEVILRCVPISNHLYFYWYRQILGQKVEFLVSFYNNEISEKSEIFDDQFSVERPDGSNFTLKIRSTKLEDSAMYFCASRAGLAGEQYFGPGTRLTVT.

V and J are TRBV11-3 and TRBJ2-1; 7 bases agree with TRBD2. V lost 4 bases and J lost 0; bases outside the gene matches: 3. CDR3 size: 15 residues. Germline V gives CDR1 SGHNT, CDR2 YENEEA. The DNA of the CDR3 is TGTGCCAGCAGCTACCGGACTAGCTCCTACAATGAGCAGTTCTTC. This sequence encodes CASSYRTSSYNEQFF.

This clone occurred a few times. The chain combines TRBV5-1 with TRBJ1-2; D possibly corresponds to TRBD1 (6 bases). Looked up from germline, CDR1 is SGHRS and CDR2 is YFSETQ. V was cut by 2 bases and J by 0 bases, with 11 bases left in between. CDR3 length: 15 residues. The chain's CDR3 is CASSFGTQANYGYTF. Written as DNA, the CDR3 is TGCGCCAGCAGCTTTGGGACACAAGCTAACTATGGCTACACCTTC.

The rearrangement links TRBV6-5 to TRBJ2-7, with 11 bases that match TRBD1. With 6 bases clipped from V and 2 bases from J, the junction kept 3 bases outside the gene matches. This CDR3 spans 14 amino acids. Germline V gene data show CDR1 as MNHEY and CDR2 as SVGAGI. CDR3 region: CASRGQGVTYEQYF. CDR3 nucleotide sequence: TGTGCCAGCAGGGGACAGGGGGTTACCTACGAGCAGTACTTC.

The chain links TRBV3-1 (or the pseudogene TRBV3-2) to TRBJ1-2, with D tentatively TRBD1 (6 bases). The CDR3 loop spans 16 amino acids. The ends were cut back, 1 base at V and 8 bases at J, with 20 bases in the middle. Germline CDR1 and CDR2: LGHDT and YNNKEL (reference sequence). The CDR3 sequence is CASSQGRGPMSGGYTF. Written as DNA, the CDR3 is TGTGCCAGCAGCCAAGGCAGGGGCCCGATGTCGGGAGGCTACACCTTC.

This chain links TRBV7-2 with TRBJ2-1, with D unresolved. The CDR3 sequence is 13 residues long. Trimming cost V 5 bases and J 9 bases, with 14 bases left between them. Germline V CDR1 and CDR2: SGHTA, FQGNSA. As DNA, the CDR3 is TGTGCCAGCAGCACTCGACTTGCCGCTGAGCAGTTCTTC. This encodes CASSTRLAAEQFF.

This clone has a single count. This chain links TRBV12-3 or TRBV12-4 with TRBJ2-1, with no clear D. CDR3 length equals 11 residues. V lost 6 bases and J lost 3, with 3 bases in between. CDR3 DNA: TGTGCCAGCAGCTACTACAATGAGCAGTTCTTC. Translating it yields CASSYYNEQFF.

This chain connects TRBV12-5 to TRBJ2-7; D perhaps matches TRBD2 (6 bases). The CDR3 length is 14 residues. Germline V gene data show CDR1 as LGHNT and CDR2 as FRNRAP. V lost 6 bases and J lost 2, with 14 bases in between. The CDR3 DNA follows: TGTGCTAGTGGCCAAAATAGCGGTCCCTACGAGCAGTACTTC. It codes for CASGQNSGPYEQYF.

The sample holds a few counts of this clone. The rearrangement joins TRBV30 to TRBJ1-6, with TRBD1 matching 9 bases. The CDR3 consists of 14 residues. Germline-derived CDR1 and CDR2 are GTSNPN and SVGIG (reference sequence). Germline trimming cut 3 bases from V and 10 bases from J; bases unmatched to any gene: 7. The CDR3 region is CAWRPGQGWSPLHF. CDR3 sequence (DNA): TGTGCCTGGAGGCCGGGACAGGGTTGGTCACCCCTCCACTTT.

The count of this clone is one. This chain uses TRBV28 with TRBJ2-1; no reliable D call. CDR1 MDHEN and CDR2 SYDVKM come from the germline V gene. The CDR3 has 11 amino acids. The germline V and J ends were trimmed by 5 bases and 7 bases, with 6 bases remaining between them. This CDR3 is CASSGENEQFF. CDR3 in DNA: TGTGCCAGCAGTGGAGAAAATGAGCAGTTCTTC.

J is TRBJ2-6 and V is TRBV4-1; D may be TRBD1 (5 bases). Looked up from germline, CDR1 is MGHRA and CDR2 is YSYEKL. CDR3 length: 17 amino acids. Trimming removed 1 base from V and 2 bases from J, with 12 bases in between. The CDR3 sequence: CASSQVQGGAGANVLTF. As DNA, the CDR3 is TGCGCCAGCAGCCAAGTTCAGGGTGGGGCTGGGGCCAACGTCCTGACTTTC.

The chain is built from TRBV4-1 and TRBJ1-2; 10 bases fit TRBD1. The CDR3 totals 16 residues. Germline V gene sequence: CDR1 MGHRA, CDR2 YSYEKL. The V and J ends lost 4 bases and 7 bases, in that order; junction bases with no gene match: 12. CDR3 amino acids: CASSPSIGTGALGYTF. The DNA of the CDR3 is TGCGCCAGCAGCCCGTCTATCGGGACAGGGGCACTTGGCTACACCTTC.

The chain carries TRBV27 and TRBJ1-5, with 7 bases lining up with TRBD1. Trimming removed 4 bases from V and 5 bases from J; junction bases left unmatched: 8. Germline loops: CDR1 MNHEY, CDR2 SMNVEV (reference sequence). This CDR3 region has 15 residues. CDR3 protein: CASSSGTERDQPQHF. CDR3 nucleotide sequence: TGTGCCAGCAGTTCCGGGACAGAGCGAGATCAGCCCCAGCATTTT.